Below are 4 T cell receptor beta chains sequenced from a single sample in a study of T cells after yellow fever vaccination. TCRdb re-analysed the 5' RACE reads in MiXCR, keeping a single row per CDR3 protein. This sample yields around 320,000 distinct CDR3 sequences, of which over 8.5% are seen a single time; 2.5% to 4% belongs to the top ten. The material was CD4+ T cells sorted from PBMCs, obtained 45 days after the yellow fever booster vaccination. These receptors were collected from a man younger than 30 who received the YFV17D yellow fever vaccine.

The chain recombines TRBV19 with TRBJ2-1; 7 bases fit TRBD2. Germline values: CDR1 LNHDA, CDR2 SQIVND (reference sequence). The CDR3 length is 13 residues. The J segment lost 6 bases and the V segment lost 3 bases, leaving 2 bases of the junction unmatched. DNA of the CDR3: TGTGCCAGTAGTATCGGACTAGTCAATGAGCAGTTCTTC. Translation: CASSIGLVNEQFF.

The V call is TRBV7-3, the J call TRBJ1-1, with a possible D match to TRBD1 (6 bases). Deletions cut 2 bases from V and 3 bases from J, with 10 bases between. Per the germline V gene, CDR1 is SGHTA and CDR2 is FQGTGA. The CDR3 contains 14 residues. The CDR3 coding sequence is TGTGCCAGCAGCTTACACAGGGCGGACACTGAAGCTTTCTTT. It codes for CASSLHRADTEAFF.

This clonotype came up many times. This sequence joins TRBV12-3 or TRBV12-4 and TRBJ2-7; D possibly corresponds to TRBD1 (6 bases). This CDR3 is built from 14 residues. V lost 0 bases to trimming and J lost 6 bases, with 12 bases between them. The CDR3 sequence: CASSLATGLSEQYF. The CDR3 DNA reads TGTGCCAGCAGTTTAGCGACAGGATTGAGCGAGCAGTACTTC.

The sample holds a few counts of this clonotype. The chain is built from TRBV6-5 and TRBJ2-5; 10 bases agree with TRBD1. CDR3 length equals 18 residues. V dropped 4 bases and J dropped 5; count of bases not matched to a gene: 16. Per germline, CDR1 MNHEY and CDR2 SVGAGI. The CDR3 DNA reads as TGTGCCAGCAGTTCTTCCTCGAAACGGGACAGGGGTTCGGAGACCCAGTACTTC. Protein sequence: CASSSSSKRDRGSETQYF.